The next 7 T cell receptor beta chains were all read from a single sample in a study of blood T cell repertoires in COVID-19. The method was immunoSEQ multiplex PCR; TCRdb's version includes in-frame clones alone and lacks a portion of them. Of more than 120,000 clones in the sample, around nine tenths were seen once. The sequencing sample was made of peripheral blood. All receptors come from a human donor in a cohort sampled during active COVID-19.

The V call is TRBV5-4, the J call TRBJ2-1; TRBD2 aligns across 7 bases. This CDR3 contains 15 residues. Germline trimming cut 3 bases from V and 3 bases from J; bases unmatched to any gene: 6. Germline CDR1 is SGHNT and CDR2 is YYREEE (reference sequence). The CDR3 DNA reads as TGTGCCAGCAGCTCGGGGGGAGGTATCTACAATGAGCAGTTCTTC. Protein sequence: CASSSGGGIYNEQFF.

This sequence joins TRBV4-1 and TRBJ2-3; 10 bases agree with TRBD2. CDR1 and CDR2 (germline): MGHRA, YSYEKL. This CDR3 spans 16 amino acids. The ends lost 1 base at V and 4 bases at J; junction bases unmatched: 5. The CDR3 coding sequence is TGCGCCAGCAGCCAAGTGGGACTAGCGTTTGCAGATACGCAGTATTTT. It encodes CASSQVGLAFADTQYF.

The chain is built from TRBV9 and TRBJ2-2; 10 bases fit TRBD2. Germline trimming cut 3 bases from V and 6 bases from J; bases unmatched to any gene: 5. This CDR3 spans 15 amino acids. Germline-derived CDR1 and CDR2 are SGDLS and YYNGEE. The CDR3 here is CASSASGGASGELFF. CDR3 in DNA: TGTGCCAGCAGCGCCAGCGGGGGGGCGTCCGGGGAGCTGTTTTTT.

V and J are TRBV6-2 or TRBV6-3 and TRBJ2-3; 9 bases align to TRBD1. Germline V gene sequence: CDR1 MNHEY, CDR2 SVGEGT. The CDR3 is made up of 17 amino acids. V shed 4 bases and J 2 bases; nucleotides not matched to a gene: 10. CDR3 sequence: CASSSPWDREFTDTQYF. The CDR3 region has the DNA TGTGCCAGCAGTTCCCCCTGGGACAGGGAATTCACAGATACGCAGTATTTT.

The CDR3 sequence: CASSVVGTALTGELFF. In nucleotides, the CDR3 is TGTGCCAGCAGCGTCGTCGGGACAGCATTGACCGGGGAGCTGTTTTTT. The chain combines TRBV9 with TRBJ2-2, with 7 bases fitting TRBD1. V trimming: 2 bases; J trimming: 5 bases; junction bases outside the gene matches: 9. Per germline, CDR1 SGDLS and CDR2 YYNGEE. The CDR3 spans 16 residues. The entire variable domain, with the rest obtained from reference TRBV9 and TRBJ2-2, is as follows: DSGVTQTPKHLITATGQRVTLRCSPRSGDLSVYWYQQSLDQGLQFLIQYYNGEERAKGNILERFSAQQFPDLHSELNLSSLELGDSALYFCASSVVGTALTGELFFGEGSRLTVL.

The chain carries TRBV6-1 and TRBJ2-7, with D hard to call. Germline CDR1 and CDR2: MNHNS and SASEGT. V lost 3 bases and J lost 7, with 7 bases in between. The length of the CDR3 is 11 residues. CDR3 loop: CASSEAWEQYF. CDR3 nucleotides: TGTGCCAGCAGTGAGGCCTGGGAGCAGTACTTC.

This clone occurred once. V gene TRBV30 combines with J gene TRBJ2-5; 10 bases are a match to TRBD2. This CDR3 has 16 amino acids. Germline values: CDR1 GTSNPN, CDR2 SVGIG (reference sequence). Germline trimming cut 6 bases from V and 4 bases from J; bases unmatched to any gene: 14. The DNA for the CDR3 is TGTGCCTGTAAGCGGGGGGGCCACTTAGGCGGAGAGACCCAGTACTTC. This translates into CACKRGGHLGGETQYF.